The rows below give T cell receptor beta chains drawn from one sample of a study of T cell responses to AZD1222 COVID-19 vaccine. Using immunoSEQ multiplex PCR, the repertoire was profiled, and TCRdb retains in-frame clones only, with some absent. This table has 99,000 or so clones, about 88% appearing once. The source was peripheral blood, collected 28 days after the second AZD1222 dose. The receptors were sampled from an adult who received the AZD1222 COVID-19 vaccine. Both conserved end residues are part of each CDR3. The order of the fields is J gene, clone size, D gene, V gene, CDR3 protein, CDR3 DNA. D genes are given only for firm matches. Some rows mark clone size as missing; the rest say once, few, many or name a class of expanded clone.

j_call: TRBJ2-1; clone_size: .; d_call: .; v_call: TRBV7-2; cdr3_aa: CASSLWSGGGSNEQFF; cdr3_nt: TGTGCCAGCAGCTTATGGAGCGGCGGCGGGTCCAATGAGCAGTTCTTC
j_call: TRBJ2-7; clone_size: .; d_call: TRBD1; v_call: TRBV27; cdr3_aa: CASSLRTGSEQYF; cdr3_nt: TGTGCCAGCAGTTTAAGGACAGGGAGCGAGCAGTACTTC
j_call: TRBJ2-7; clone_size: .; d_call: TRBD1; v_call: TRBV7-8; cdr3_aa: CASSPTGQGTSEQYF; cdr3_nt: TGTGCCAGCAGCCCGACGGGACAGGGTACGAGCGAGCAGTACTTC
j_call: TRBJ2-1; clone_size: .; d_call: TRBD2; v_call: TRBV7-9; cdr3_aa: CASSLSGDNEQFF; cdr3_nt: TGTGCCAGCAGCTTGAGCGGGGACAATGAGCAGTTCTTC
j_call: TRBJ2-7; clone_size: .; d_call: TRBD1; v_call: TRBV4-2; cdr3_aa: CASSWDRGSTYEQYF; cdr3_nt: TGTGCCAGCAGCTGGGACAGGGGTTCTACCTACGAGCAGTACTTC
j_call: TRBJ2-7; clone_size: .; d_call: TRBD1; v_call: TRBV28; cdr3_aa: CASSLKTGSAYEQYF; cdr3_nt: TGTGCCAGCAGTTTAAAGACAGGGTCCGCCTACGAGCAGTACTTC
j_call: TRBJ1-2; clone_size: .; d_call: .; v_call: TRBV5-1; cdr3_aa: CASSRGTTNYGYTF; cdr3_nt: TGCGCCAGCAGCCGTGGGACAACAAACTATGGCTACACCTTC
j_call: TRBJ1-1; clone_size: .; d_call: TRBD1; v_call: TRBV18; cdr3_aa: CASSPSDRANTEAFF; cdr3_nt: TGTGCCAGCTCACCCTCGGACAGGGCGAACACTGAAGCTTTCTTT
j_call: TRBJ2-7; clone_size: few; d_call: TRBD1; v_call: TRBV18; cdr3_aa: CASSSTGASTSYEQYF; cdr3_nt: TGTGCCAGCTCATCTACAGGGGCGTCCACCTCCTACGAGCAGTACTTC
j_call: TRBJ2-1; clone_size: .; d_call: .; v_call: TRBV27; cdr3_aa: CASSMADPRYNEQFF; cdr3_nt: TGTGCCAGCAGTATGGCTGATCCGCGATACAATGAGCAGTTCTTC
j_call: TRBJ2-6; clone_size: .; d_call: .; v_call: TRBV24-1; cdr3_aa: CAIGRGANVLTF; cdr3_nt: TGTGCCATCGGAAGGGGGGCCAACGTCCTGACTTTC
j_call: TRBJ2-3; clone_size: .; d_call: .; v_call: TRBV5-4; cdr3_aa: CASSLDLGLSTDTQYF; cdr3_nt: TGTGCCAGCAGCTTGGATTTGGGACTTTCAACAGATACGCAGTATTTT
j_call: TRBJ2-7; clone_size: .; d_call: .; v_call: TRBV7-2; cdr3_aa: CASSLDASPTEQYF; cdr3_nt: TGTGCCAGCAGCTTGGATGCCTCCCCTACCGAGCAGTACTTC
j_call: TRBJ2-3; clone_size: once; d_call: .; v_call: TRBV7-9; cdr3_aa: CASSSEADTQYF; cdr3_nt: TGTGCCAGCAGCTCCGAGGCAGATACGCAGTATTTT
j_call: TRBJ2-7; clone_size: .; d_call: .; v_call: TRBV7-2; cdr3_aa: CASSLVQGTYEQYF; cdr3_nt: TGTGCCAGCAGCTTAGTCCAGGGTACCTACGAGCAGTACTTC
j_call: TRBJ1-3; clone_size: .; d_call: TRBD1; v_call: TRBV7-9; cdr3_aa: CASSRYGTDNTIYF; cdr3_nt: TGTGCCAGCAGCAGATACGGGACAGACAACACCATATATTTT
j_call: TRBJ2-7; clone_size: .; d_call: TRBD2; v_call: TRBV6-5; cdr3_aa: CASSYSGGSSHEQYF; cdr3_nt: TGTGCCAGCAGTTACTCTGGCGGGAGTAGCCACGAGCAGTACTTC
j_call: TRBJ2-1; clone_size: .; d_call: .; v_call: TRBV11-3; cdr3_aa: CASSTDWVNEQFF; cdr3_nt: TGTGCCAGCAGCACAGACTGGGTCAATGAGCAGTTCTTC
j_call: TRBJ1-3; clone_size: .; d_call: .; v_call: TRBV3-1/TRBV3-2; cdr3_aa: CASSQPTTSSGNTIYF; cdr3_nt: TGTGCCAGCAGCCAACCAACAACGAGCTCTGGAAACACCATATATTTT
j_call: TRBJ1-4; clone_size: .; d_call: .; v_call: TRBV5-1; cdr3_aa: CASRPSGTGLEKLFF; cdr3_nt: TGCGCCAGCAGGCCCTCGGGAACGGGGTTGGAAAAACTGTTTTTT
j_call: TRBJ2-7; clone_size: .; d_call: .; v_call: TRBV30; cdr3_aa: CAWSPTGREKQYF; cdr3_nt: TGTGCCTGGAGTCCCACGGGGAGAGAGAAGCAGTACTTC
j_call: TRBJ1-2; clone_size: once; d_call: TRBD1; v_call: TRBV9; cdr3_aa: CASSSPREGQGANYGYTF; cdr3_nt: TGTGCCAGCAGCTCCCCCCGAGAGGGACAGGGGGCTAACTATGGCTACACCTTC
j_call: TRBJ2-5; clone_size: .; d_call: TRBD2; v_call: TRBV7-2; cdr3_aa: CASSFSGLAETQYF; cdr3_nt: TGTGCCAGCAGCTTCTCCGGACTAGCTGAGACCCAGTACTTC
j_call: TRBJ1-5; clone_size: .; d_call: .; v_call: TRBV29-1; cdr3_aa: CSVEGGGNQPQHF; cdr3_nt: TGCAGCGTGGAGGGGGGGGGCAATCAGCCCCAGCATTTT
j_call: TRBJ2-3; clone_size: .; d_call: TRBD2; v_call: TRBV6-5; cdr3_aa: CASSLILAGRPDTQYF; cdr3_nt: TGTGCCAGCAGTTTAATTCTAGCGGGGCGGCCAGATACGCAGTATTTT
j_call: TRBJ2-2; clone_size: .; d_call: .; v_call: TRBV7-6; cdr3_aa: CASSLRSLAPNTGELFF; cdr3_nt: TGTGCCAGCAGCTTAAGGTCATTAGCCCCGAACACCGGGGAGCTGTTTTTT
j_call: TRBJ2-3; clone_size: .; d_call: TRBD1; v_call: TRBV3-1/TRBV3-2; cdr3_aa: CASSQYRPGTGVTDTQYF; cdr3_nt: TGTGCCAGCAGCCAATATAGACCCGGGACAGGAGTCACAGATACGCAGTATTTT
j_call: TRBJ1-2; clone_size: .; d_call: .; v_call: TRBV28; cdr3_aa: CASSLMGDYGYTF; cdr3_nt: TGTGCCAGCAGTTTAATGGGGGACTATGGCTACACCTTC
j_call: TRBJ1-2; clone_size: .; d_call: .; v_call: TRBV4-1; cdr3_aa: CASSRTFSENSGYTF; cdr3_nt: TGCGCCAGCAGCCGTACCTTCTCCGAGAACTCTGGCTACACCTTC
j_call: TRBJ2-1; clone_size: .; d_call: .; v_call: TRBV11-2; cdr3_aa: CASSKPFVYNEQFF; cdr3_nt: TGTGCCAGCAGCAAACCCTTTGTCTACAATGAGCAGTTCTTC
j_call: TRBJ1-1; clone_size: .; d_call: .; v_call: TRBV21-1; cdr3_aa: CASSRAGTGGAMGDTEAFF; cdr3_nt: TGTGCCAGCAGCAGAGCCGGGACAGGGGGCGCGATGGGGGACACTGAAGCTTTCTTT
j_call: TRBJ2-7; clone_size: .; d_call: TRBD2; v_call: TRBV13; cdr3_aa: CASSLGRSGRVLSEQYF; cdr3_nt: TGTGCCAGCAGCTTAGGCCGCAGCGGGAGGGTCTTATCCGAGCAGTACTTC
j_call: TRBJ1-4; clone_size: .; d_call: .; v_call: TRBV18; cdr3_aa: CASSPFTDNEKLFF; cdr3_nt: TGTGCCAGCTCACCCTTCACAGACAATGAAAAACTGTTTTTT
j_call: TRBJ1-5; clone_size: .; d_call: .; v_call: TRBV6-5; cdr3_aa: CASSPRASNQPQHF; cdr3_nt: TGTGCCAGCAGTCCCCGGGCTTCCAATCAGCCCCAGCATTTT
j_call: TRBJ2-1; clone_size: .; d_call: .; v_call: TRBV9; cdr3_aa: CASSVAPYTSNEQFF; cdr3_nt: TGTGCCAGCAGCGTAGCCCCCTACACGAGCAATGAGCAGTTCTTC
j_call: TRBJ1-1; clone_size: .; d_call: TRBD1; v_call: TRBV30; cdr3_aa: CAWRGTGITFF; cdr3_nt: TGTGCCTGGAGGGGGACAGGGATAACTTTCTTT
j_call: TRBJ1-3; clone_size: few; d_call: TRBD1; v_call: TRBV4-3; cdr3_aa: CASSQESGGFGNTIYF; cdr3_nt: TGCGCCAGCAGCCAAGAATCAGGGGGCTTTGGAAACACCATATATTTT
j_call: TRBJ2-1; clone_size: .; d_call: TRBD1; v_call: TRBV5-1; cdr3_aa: CASSLNPGQGSNNEQFF; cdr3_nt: TGCGCCAGCAGCTTGAATCCCGGACAGGGGTCGAACAATGAGCAGTTCTTC
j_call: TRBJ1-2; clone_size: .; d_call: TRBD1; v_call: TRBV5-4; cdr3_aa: CASSTGTGRSNYGYTF; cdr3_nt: TGTGCCAGCAGCACCGGGACAGGGAGATCTAACTATGGCTACACCTTC
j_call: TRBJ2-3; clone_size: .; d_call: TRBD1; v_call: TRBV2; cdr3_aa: CASKGQNTDTQYF; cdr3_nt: TGTGCCAGCAAGGGACAGAACACAGATACGCAGTATTTT
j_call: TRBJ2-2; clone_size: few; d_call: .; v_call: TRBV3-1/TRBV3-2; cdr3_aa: CASSQDSAAPNTGELFF; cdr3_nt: TGTGCCAGCAGCCAAGATTCGGCGGCCCCAAACACCGGGGAGCTGTTTTTT
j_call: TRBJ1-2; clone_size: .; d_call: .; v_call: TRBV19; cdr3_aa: CASSLRTDGYTF; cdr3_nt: TGTGCCAGTAGTCTGAGGACAGATGGCTACACCTTC
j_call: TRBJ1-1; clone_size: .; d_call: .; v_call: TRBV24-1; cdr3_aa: CATSPGAGKAFF; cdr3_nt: TGTGCCACCAGTCCTGGGGCAGGGAAAGCTTTCTTT
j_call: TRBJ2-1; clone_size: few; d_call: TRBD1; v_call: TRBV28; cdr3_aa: CASSWTGYFNEQFF; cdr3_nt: TGTGCCAGCAGTTGGACAGGGTATTTCAATGAGCAGTTCTTC
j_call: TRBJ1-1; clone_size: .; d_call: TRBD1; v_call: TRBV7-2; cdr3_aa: CASSAQGYEAFF; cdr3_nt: TGTGCCAGCAGCGCACAGGGGTATGAAGCTTTCTTT
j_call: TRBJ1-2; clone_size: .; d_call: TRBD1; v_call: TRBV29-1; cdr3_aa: CSVRTGGNYGYTF; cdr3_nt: TGCAGCGTCCGGACAGGGGGCAACTATGGCTACACCTTC
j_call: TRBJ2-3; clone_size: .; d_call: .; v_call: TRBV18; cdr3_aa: CASSPPGLMAQDTQYF; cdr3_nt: TGTGCCAGCTCACCACCGGGGTTGATGGCACAAGATACGCAGTATTTT
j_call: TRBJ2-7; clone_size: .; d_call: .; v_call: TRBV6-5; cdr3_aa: CASSYSSGQGYEQYF; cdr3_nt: TGTGCCAGCAGTTACTCTAGCGGTCAAGGCTACGAGCAGTACTTC
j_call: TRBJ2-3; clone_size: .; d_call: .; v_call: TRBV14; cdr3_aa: CASSPSEAADTQYF; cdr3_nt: TGTGCCAGCAGCCCTTCCGAGGCCGCAGATACGCAGTATTTT
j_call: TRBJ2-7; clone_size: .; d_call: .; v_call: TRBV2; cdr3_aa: CASRRSGLSYEQYF; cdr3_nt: TGTGCCAGCAGGAGGAGTGGTCTCTCCTACGAGCAGTACTTC
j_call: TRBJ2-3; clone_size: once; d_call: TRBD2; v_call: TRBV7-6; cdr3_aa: CASSLASGGTDTQYF; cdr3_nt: TGTGCCAGCAGCTTAGCTAGCGGGGGCACAGATACGCAGTATTTT